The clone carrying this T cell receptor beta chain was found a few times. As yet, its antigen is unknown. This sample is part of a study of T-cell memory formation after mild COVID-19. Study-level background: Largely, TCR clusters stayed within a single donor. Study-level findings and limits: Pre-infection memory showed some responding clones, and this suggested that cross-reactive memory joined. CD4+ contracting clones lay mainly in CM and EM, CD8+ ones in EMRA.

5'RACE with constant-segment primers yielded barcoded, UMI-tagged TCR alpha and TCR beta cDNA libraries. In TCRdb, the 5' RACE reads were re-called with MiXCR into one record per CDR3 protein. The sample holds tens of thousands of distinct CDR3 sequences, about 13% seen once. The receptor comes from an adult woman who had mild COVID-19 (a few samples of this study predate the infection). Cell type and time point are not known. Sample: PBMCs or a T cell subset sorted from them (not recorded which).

For the CDR3, the DNA is TGCAGCGTTGAGCGGGGTGTCTATGGCTACACCTTC. It encodes CSVERGVYGYTF. V usage is TRBV29-1 and J usage is TRBJ1-2; D is unresolved. The germline V gene encodes CDR1 SQVTM and CDR2 ANQGSEA. CDR3 length: 12 residues. Deletions cut 3 bases from V and 4 bases from J, with 9 bases between.